The sample holds many counts of the clone carrying this T cell receptor (beta chain). Tregs were sorted as CD4+CD25+CD127-/low cells. TCRdb redid the calling of the 5' RACE reads with MiXCR, one entry per CDR3 protein. The profile covers about 42,000 distinct CDR3 sequences, with under 25% appearing a single time and approximately 4% taken by the ten largest. The CDR3 totals 15 residues. Germline V gives CDR1 MGHRA, CDR2 YSYEKL. With V trimmed by 3 bases and J by 4 bases, 6 bases remained unmatched. The sample was Tregs sorted from blood. The gene calls are TRBV4-1 and TRBJ1-2, with TRBD1 identical over 9 bases. The TCR originated in a female donor with breast cancer. The CDR3 nucleotides are TGCGCCAGCAGCCACCCTAAGACAGGGGGCTATGGCTACACCTTC. It is translated as CASSHPKTGGYGYTF.